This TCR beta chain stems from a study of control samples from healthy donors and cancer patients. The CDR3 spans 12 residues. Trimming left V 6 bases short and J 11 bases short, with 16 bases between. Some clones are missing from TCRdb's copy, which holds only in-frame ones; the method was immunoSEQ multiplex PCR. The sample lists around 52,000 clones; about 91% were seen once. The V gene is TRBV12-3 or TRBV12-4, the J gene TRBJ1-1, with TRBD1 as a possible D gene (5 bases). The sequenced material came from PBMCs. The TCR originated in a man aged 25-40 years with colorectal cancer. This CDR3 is CASSLGGSQAFF. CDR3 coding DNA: TGTGCCAGCAGCCTCGGGGGATCTCAGGCTTTCTTT.